Listed below are T cell receptor beta chains from one sample, sequenced in a study of blood T cell repertoires in COVID-19. The data were produced by immunoSEQ multiplex PCR, yet TCRdb's version contains in-frame clones alone and is incomplete. The table lists about 160,000 clones, 65% to 85% of them singletons. Sample: PBMCs or T cells enriched from blood (not recorded which). The receptor source for this set is a woman in her thirties or forties with acute COVID-19. Each CDR3 is given with its conserved first and last residue. The D gene is left open where the match is weak. Size is stated for part of the rows, as once, few or many counts, or as a class when the clone is expanded.

V gene,clone size,D gene,J gene,CDR3 DNA,CDR3 protein
TRBV9,-,TRBD2,TRBJ2-2,TGTGCCAGCAGCGTAGAACCTAGCGGGAACACCGGGGAGCTGTTTTTT,CASSVEPSGNTGELFF
TRBV7-9,-,-,TRBJ1-1,TGTGCCAGCAGCTTAGAGGGCAGGGGCACTGAAGCTTTCTTT,CASSLEGRGTEAFF
TRBV3-1/TRBV3-2,once,TRBD1,TRBJ2-5,TGTGCCAGCAGCCACCGGGACAGACAAGAGACCCAGTACTTC,CASSHRDRQETQYF
TRBV2,many,-,TRBJ2-5,TGTGCCAGCAGTGAGAGCTGGGCTCTCCAAGAGACCCAGTACTTC,CASSESWALQETQYF
TRBV3-1/TRBV3-2,-,-,TRBJ2-7,TGTGCCAGCAGCCAATCTGGAGGGGAGCAGTACTTC,CASSQSGGEQYF
TRBV12-5,-,-,TRBJ2-5,TGTGCTAGTGGTGCATCCGGAGGGCCGGAGACCCAGTACTTC,CASGASGGPETQYF
TRBV11-2,-,-,TRBJ1-1,TGTGCCAGCAGCTCACTAGGGCGGGGCCTGGGGTACACTGAAGCTTTCTTT,CASSSLGRGLGYTEAFF
TRBV4-2,-,-,TRBJ1-4,TGTGCCAGCAGCCAAGACTCTCAGCGAGATGAAAAACTGTTTTTT,CASSQDSQRDEKLFF
TRBV19,-,-,TRBJ2-3,TGTGCCAGTAGTATCCCCCAAAATACGCAGTATTTT,CASSIPQNTQYF
TRBV5-4,-,TRBD1,TRBJ2-2,TGTGCCAGCAGCGCGGGACAGGACTCCGGGGAGCTGTTTTTT,CASSAGQDSGELFF
TRBV6-5,-,-,TRBJ1-1,TGTGCCAGCAGTAAGGACCGACGGGAGAAAGCTTTCTTT,CASSKDRREKAFF
TRBV27,-,TRBD2,TRBJ2-3,TGTGCCAGCAGTTTCGTTGCTAGCGGGAGGCAAGATACGCAGTATTTT,CASSFVASGRQDTQYF
TRBV19,-,TRBD2,TRBJ2-3,TGTGCCAGTAGTACCACTAGCGGGAGGAATACGCAGTATTTT,CASSTTSGRNTQYF
TRBV14,-,-,TRBJ1-3,TGTGCCAGCAGCCAAGACACCCGGGGCACCATATATTTT,CASSQDTRGTIYF
TRBV19,-,TRBD2,TRBJ2-3,TGTGCCAGTAGTAGCGGGAGGCCACGCACAGATACGCAGTATTTT,CASSSGRPRTDTQYF
TRBV19,-,-,TRBJ2-5,TGTGCCAGTAGTATGAGAGGCCAAGAGACCCAGTACTTC,CASSMRGQETQYF
TRBV27,-,-,TRBJ2-3,TGTGCCAGCAGTTTCGAGGGAAGGGGGATAGATACGCAGTATTTT,CASSFEGRGIDTQYF
TRBV5-4,-,-,TRBJ2-7,TGTGCCAGCAGCTTGACCGGGACATTCTACGAGCAGTACTTC,CASSLTGTFYEQYF
TRBV10-2,-,-,TRBJ1-4,TGCGCCAGCAGTAGTCAGGGCCGGAAAGAAAAACTGTTTTTT,CASSSQGRKEKLFF
TRBV5-1,once,-,TRBJ1-2,TGCGCCAGCAGTCCGACAGGCCCGAACTATGGCTACACCTTC,CASSPTGPNYGYTF
TRBV7-6,-,TRBD2,TRBJ2-1,TGTGCCAGCAGCCCACTAGCGAATAGTGAGCAGTTCTTC,CASSPLANSEQFF
TRBV6-5,-,TRBD1,TRBJ2-1,TGTGCCAGCAGTTCTCCGGGACAGGTAAACGGTGAGCAGTTCTTC,CASSSPGQVNGEQFF
TRBV20-1,-,-,TRBJ2-3,TGCAGTGCTGGGGGGAGGAATACGCAGTATTTT,CSAGGRNTQYF
TRBV9,-,TRBD1,TRBJ1-2,TGTGCCAGCAGCCCCCGGGTGGACAGGAGATACTATGGCTACACCTTC,CASSPRVDRRYYGYTF
TRBV27,-,TRBD2,TRBJ2-1,TGTGCCAGCAGTTTATCGGCCCTAGCGGGGACCGTTTGGTTCTTC,CASSLSALAGTVWFF
TRBV5-1,-,TRBD2,TRBJ2-2,TGCGCCAGCAGCTCCCAACTAGCGACCGGGGAGCTGTTTTTT,CASSSQLATGELFF
TRBV3-1/TRBV3-2,-,-,TRBJ1-1,TGTGCCAGCAGCCAGCCCGTGACAGGAGACACTGAAGCTTTCTTT,CASSQPVTGDTEAFF
TRBV7-6,-,-,TRBJ2-7,TGTGCCAGCAGCTTAGAGGGAGACGAGCAGTACTTC,CASSLEGDEQYF
TRBV3-1/TRBV3-2,-,-,TRBJ1-2,TGTGCCAGCAGCCAAGATCTAACCTTCTACACCTTC,CASSQDLTFYTF
TRBV6-4,-,TRBD2,TRBJ2-1,TGTGCCAGCAGTGAGAGGAGTAGCGGGAGGGCAGATGAGCAGTTCTTC,CASSERSSGRADEQFF
TRBV5-4,-,TRBD1,TRBJ2-2,TGTGCCAGCAGCTTGGGAGGGACAGGGGACACCGGGGAGCTGTTTTTT,CASSLGGTGDTGELFF
TRBV24-1,-,-,TRBJ2-7,TGTGCCACCAGTGGGCCTTCCGAGCAGTACTTC,CATSGPSEQYF
TRBV7-9,few,-,TRBJ1-1,TGTGCCAGCAGCTTGCCTACAGAGAACACTGAAGCTTTCTTT,CASSLPTENTEAFF
TRBV5-1,-,TRBD1,TRBJ2-3,TGCGCCAGCAGCTTCCAGGGGGGCACAGATACGCAGTATTTT,CASSFQGGTDTQYF
TRBV7-3,-,TRBD2,TRBJ2-1,TGTGCCAGCAGCTTCCAACCTAGCGGGAGGGCCGGTGGTGAGCAGTTCTTC,CASSFQPSGRAGGEQFF
TRBV15,-,-,TRBJ2-5,TGTGCCACCAGCAGAGATCTTGGCCAATTGGAGACCCAGTACTTC,CATSRDLGQLETQYF
TRBV19,-,TRBD1,TRBJ2-3,TGTGCCAGTAGTATATGGGGACAGAGCACAGATACGCAGTATTTT,CASSIWGQSTDTQYF
TRBV12-3/TRBV12-4,-,-,TRBJ1-5,TGTGCCAGCAGTTTAGCGCGACAGCAGCCCCAGCATTTT,CASSLARQQPQHF
TRBV5-4,-,-,TRBJ1-6,TGTGCCAGCAGCCGGTTCTCCTATAATTCACCCCTCCACTTT,CASSRFSYNSPLHF
TRBV28,-,TRBD2,TRBJ2-3,TGTGCCAGCCTGACCGGAGGACTAGCGGGAGCAGATACGCAGTATTTT,CASLTGGLAGADTQYF
TRBV19,once,TRBD2,TRBJ2-2,TGTGCCAGTAGTTGGACGACTAGCGGGACCGGGGAGCTGTTTTTT,CASSWTTSGTGELFF
TRBV27,-,-,TRBJ2-3,TGTGCCAGCAGTTTGACCGGCGACTATACGCAGTATTTT,CASSLTGDYTQYF